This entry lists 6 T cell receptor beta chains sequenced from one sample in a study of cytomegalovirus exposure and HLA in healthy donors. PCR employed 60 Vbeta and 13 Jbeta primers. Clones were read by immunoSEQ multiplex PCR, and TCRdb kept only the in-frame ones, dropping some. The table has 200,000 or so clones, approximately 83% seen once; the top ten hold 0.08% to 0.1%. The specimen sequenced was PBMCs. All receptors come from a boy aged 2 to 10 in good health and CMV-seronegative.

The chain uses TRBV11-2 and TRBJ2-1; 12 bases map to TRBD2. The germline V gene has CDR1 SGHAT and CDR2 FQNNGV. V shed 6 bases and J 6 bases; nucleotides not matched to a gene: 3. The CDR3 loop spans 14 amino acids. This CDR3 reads CASRGLAGRNEQFF. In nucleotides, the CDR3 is TGTGCCAGCAGAGGACTAGCGGGGCGCAATGAGCAGTTCTTC.

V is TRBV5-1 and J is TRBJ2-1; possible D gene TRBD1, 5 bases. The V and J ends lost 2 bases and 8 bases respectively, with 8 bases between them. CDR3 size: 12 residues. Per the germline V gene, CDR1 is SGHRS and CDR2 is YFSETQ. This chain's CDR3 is CASSLGAHEQFF. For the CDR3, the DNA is TGCGCCAGCAGCTTAGGGGCCCATGAGCAGTTCTTC. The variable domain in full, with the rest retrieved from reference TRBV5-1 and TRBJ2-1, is KAGVTQTPRYLIKTRGQQVTLSCSPISGHRSVSWYQQTPGQGLQFLFEYFSETQRNKGNFPGRFSGRQFSNSRSEMNVSTLELGDSALYLCASSLGAHEQFFGPGTRLTVL.

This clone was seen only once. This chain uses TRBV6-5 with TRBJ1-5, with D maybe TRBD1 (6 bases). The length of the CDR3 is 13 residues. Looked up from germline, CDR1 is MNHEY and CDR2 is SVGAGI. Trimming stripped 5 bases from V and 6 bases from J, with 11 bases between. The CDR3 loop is CASSAQGSQPQHF. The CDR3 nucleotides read TGTGCCAGCAGTGCACAGGGTAGTCAGCCCCAGCATTTT.

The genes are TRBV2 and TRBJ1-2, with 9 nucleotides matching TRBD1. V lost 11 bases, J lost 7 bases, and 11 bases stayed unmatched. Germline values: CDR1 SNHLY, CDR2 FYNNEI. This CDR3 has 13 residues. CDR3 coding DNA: TGTGCCGGGCACAGACAGGGGGTAGGTGGCTACACCTTC. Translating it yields CAGHRQGVGGYTF.

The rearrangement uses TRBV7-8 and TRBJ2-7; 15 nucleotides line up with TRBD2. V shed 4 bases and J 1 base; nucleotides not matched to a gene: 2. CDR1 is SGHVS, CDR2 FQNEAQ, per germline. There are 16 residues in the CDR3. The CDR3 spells CASSWTSGGESYEQYF. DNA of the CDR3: TGTGCCAGCAGCTGGACTAGCGGGGGGGAGTCCTACGAGCAGTACTTC.

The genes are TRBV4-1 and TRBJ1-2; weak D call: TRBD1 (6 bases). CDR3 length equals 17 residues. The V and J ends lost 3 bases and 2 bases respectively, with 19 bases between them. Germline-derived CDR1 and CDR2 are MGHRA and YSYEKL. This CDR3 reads CASSHTTGTRSNYGYTF. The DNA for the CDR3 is TGCGCCAGCAGCCACACCACAGGGACAAGGTCCAACTATGGCTACACCTTC.